This T cell receptor beta chain came from a study of cytomegalovirus exposure and HLA in healthy donors. General study points: In a later analysis, an Asian-associated ancestry cluster reportedly showed fewer N-insertions than the roughly 730-donor mean.

PCR was performed using 60 Vbeta and 13 Jbeta primers. Repertoires were generated with immunoSEQ multiplex PCR, while TCRdb's copy carries only in-frame clones and drops some. The sample contains over 150,000 clones, just under 80% of which appear only once. V was pared by 5 bases and J by 10 bases, with 14 bases of the junction left unmatched. Germline V CDR1 and CDR2: MDHEN, SYDVKM. The CDR3 spans 15 residues. Concerning this clone itself: What it binds is unknown.

The source of this sequence is a woman in her forties or fifties in good health and CMV-seropositive. The gene calls are TRBV28 and TRBJ1-1; TRBD1 aligns across 9 bases. Sequenced: PBMCs. Here the CDR3 reads CASSPPAGQGRRAFF. CDR3 DNA: TGTGCCAGCAGTCCGCCAGCCGGACAGGGGCGCAGAGCTTTCTTT.